This T cell receptor beta chain comes out of a study of early T cells in non-severe SARS-CoV-2 infection. This clonotype was counted ten times or more. Trimming at V came to 5 bases and at J to 10 bases, leaving 11 bases not matched to a gene. In germline, CDR1 is SEHNR, CDR2 FQNEAQ (reference sequence). There are 15 residues in the CDR3. Individually, cDNA molecules had unique molecular identifiers attached to them. TCRdb fed the 5' RACE reads into MiXCR, producing one record per CDR3 protein. The data show tens of thousands of distinct CDR3 sequences, roughly 9% seen once. The starting material was whole blood, obtained at baseline. This chain connects TRBV7-9 to TRBJ1-6; TRBD1 matches 7 bases. The TCR comes from an adult who was a healthcare worker with PCR-confirmed SARS-CoV-2 infection or an uninfected control (not recorded which). In nucleotides, the CDR3 is TGTGCCAGCAGCGCCCGGGCCAGGACAGGCTCACCCCTCCACTTT. It translates to CASSARARTGSPLHF.